Presented here are 18 T cell receptor beta chains from one specimen sequenced in a study of Ad26.COV2.S vaccination and SARS-CoV-2 variants (dated by TCRdb to the early 2020s). This sample's treatment or condition label indicates: roughly 18 received Ad26.COV2.S at low or high dose, single or two shots; 5 received placebo; per-sample allocation not given. For vaccine and placebo recipients, repertoires were sequenced using samples collected on day 63 after the first injection. The library was prepared using the immunoSEQ multiplex PCR assay. TCRdb's version of the immuneACCESS table is confined to in-frame rearrangements and falls short of the full clone set. An unresolved V gene accounts for under half of the shortfall where checked; the remainder is of unknown origin. The sample data list roughly 350,000 clones, and 86% of these were observed just once. About 10% of the sample belongs to the ten largest clones.

The sequenced sample was peripheral blood, obtained in a trial of Ad26.COV2.S vaccine versus placebo. These receptors originate from a person between 18 and 65 years old who received the Ad26.COV2.S COVID-19 vaccine or a placebo.

This clone showed up just a few times. The V gene is TRBV5-6, the J gene TRBJ1-5; D not resolved. Germline lookup yields CDR1 SGHDT and CDR2 YYEEEE. The CDR3 loop spans 12 amino acids. Trimming took 2 bases from V and 6 from J, leaving 6 bases between them. The CDR3 reads CASSFGIQPQHF. The CDR3 DNA reads as TGTGCCAGCAGCTTTGGGATTCAGCCCCAGCATTTT. The full variable domain, completed using reference TRBV5-6 and TRBJ1-5, is DAGVTQSPTHLIKTRGQQVTLRCSPKSGHDTVSWYQQALGQGPQFIFQYYEEEERQRGNFPDRFSGHQFPNYSSELNVNALLLGDSALYLCASSFGIQPQHFGDGTRLSIL.

The V and J genes are TRBV11-2 and TRBJ1-1; weak D call: TRBD1 (6 bases). The CDR3 spans 14 residues. Germline CDR1 is SGHAT and CDR2 is FQNNGV. Trimming took 1 base from V and 4 from J, leaving 10 bases between them. The CDR3 protein is CASSLAGAVTEAFF. The CDR3 nucleotides read TGTGCCAGCAGCTTAGCAGGGGCAGTCACTGAAGCTTTCTTT.

The rearrangement joins TRBV7-8 to TRBJ1-5; unclear D gene. The CDR3 covers 16 residues. CDR1 and CDR2 from the germline V gene are SGHVS and FQNEAQ. Trimming removed 5 bases at V and 4 bases at J, with 18 bases between. The CDR3 coding sequence is TGTGCCAGCAGCACCTTCAGGAGGTTTGGGAATCAGCCCCAGCATTTT. Protein sequence: CASSTFRRFGNQPQHF.

The rearrangement uses TRBV5-6 and TRBJ2-1; 7 bases are shared with TRBD2. The CDR3 has 14 amino acids. Trimming at V came to 0 bases and at J to 5 bases, leaving 2 bases not matched to a gene. Germline-derived CDR1 and CDR2 are SGHDT and YYEEEE. The CDR3 DNA is TGTGCCAGCAGCTTGGCTGGACTAGACAATGAGCAGTTCTTC. Its translation is CASSLAGLDNEQFF. The variable domain in full, with the rest retrieved from reference TRBV5-6 and TRBJ2-1, is DAGVTQSPTHLIKTRGQQVTLRCSPKSGHDTVSWYQQALGQGPQFIFQYYEEEERQRGNFPDRFSGHQFPNYSSELNVNALLLGDSALYLCASSLAGLDNEQFFGPGTRLTVL.

V and J are TRBV19 and TRBJ2-7; D is possibly TRBD2 (5 bases). V lost 1 base and J 6 bases, leaving 16 bases between the germline ends. This CDR3 is 15 amino acids long. CDR1 and CDR2 (germline): LNHDA, SQIVND (reference sequence). The CDR3 nucleotides are TGTGCCAGTAGTATAGGAGAGGGTCGGATGGTCGAGCAGTACTTC. It is translated as CASSIGEGRMVEQYF.

CDR3 sequence: CASSVTGTSNQPQHF. The DNA of the CDR3 is TGTGCCAGCAGTGTAACAGGGACGAGCAATCAGCCCCAGCATTTT. The chain joins TRBV28 to TRBJ1-5; possible D gene TRBD1, 6 bases. In germline, CDR1 is MDHEN, CDR2 SYDVKM. V was pared by 5 bases and J by 1 base, with 12 bases between. This CDR3 has 15 residues.

The genes are TRBV6-5 and TRBJ1-2, with D unresolved. The CDR3 has 15 residues. V lost 6 bases, J lost 3 bases, and 17 bases lay in between. CDR1 and CDR2 (germline): MNHEY, SVGAGI. CDR3 sequence (DNA): TGTGCCAGCAGCTCCCCGGCGCAGGCGGACTATGGCTACACCTTC. Protein sequence: CASSSPAQADYGYTF.

This chain uses TRBV7-9 with TRBJ2-7; D not certain. V was clipped by 0 bases and J by 7 bases, with 13 bases between them. CDR3 length: 14 amino acids. Germline CDR1 and CDR2: SEHNR and FQNEAQ (reference sequence). The CDR3 DNA reads as TGTGCCAGCAGCTTAGCCCGGGTCGCGTGGGAGCAGTACTTC. This sequence encodes CASSLARVAWEQYF.

This chain connects TRBV20-1 to TRBJ2-1; D not resolved. This CDR3 has 10 amino acids. The germline CDR1 and CDR2 sequences are DFQATT and SNEGSKA (reference sequence). V was pared by 4 bases and J by 8 bases, with 6 bases between. The CDR3 sequence is CSAMEDEQFF. CDR3 sequence (DNA): TGCAGTGCTATGGAAGATGAGCAGTTCTTC.

The gene calls are TRBV6-2 or TRBV6-3 and TRBJ2-1, with 10 bases that match TRBD2. Trimming removed 5 bases from V and 5 bases from J; junction bases left unmatched: 9. CDR3 size: 16 residues. The germline V gene has CDR1 MNHEY and CDR2 SVGEGT. The CDR3 region is CASSQAGTSANNEQFF. For the CDR3, the DNA is TGTGCCAGCAGTCAAGCCGGGACTAGCGCAAACAATGAGCAGTTCTTC.

The rearrangement links TRBV27 to TRBJ2-5; the match to TRBD2 covers 9 bases. Germline lookup yields CDR1 MNHEY and CDR2 SMNVEV (reference sequence). This CDR3 has 17 residues. Trimming took 4 bases from V and 2 from J; bases not matched to a gene: 11. CDR3 region: CASSSISTSGLQETQYF. The DNA for the CDR3 is TGTGCCAGCAGTTCGATAAGCACTAGCGGGCTACAAGAGACCCAGTACTTC.

The chain combines TRBV9 with TRBJ2-1; 10 positions agree with TRBD1. The germline V gene has CDR1 SGDLS and CDR2 YYNGEE. This CDR3 has 15 residues. Trimming cost V 4 bases and J 7 bases; bases outside gene matches: 8. The CDR3 region is CASSQGQGIWNEQFF. The CDR3 coding sequence is TGTGCCAGCAGCCAGGGACAGGGGATTTGGAATGAGCAGTTCTTC.

The rearrangement uses TRBV19 and TRBJ1-5; no firm D call. Germline values: CDR1 LNHDA, CDR2 SQIVND (reference sequence). CDR3 length: 14 residues. V dropped 3 bases and J dropped 2 bases, with 8 bases sitting between them. The CDR3 bases are TGTGCCAGTAGTATCCGACGGGGCAATCAGCCCCAGCATTTT. Protein: CASSIRRGNQPQHF.

Here the CDR3 reads CASSHYRWGLNPYSSGNTIYF. CDR3 nucleotide sequence: TGTGCCAGTAGCCACTATAGGTGGGGTCTTAATCCCTATTCCTCTGGAAACACCATATATTTT. This rearrangement joins TRBV19 to TRBJ1-3; D call uncertain. The CDR3 is made up of 21 amino acids. CDR1 LNHDA and CDR2 SQIVND come from the germline V gene (reference sequence). Trimming shortened V by 6 bases and J by 0 bases, and 30 bases separated the two germline ends.

The gene calls are TRBV6-5 and TRBJ2-7; 7 bases map to TRBD1. Germline V gives CDR1 MNHEY, CDR2 SVGAGI. The trim removed 4 bases at V and 7 bases at J, leaving 1 base unmatched. The CDR3 covers 11 residues. The CDR3 region has the DNA TGTGCCAGCAGTTTACAGGGGGAGCAGTACTTC. This gives the protein CASSLQGEQYF.

V usage is TRBV29-1 and J usage is TRBJ2-2, with 7 bases that match TRBD1. The CDR3 loop spans 14 amino acids. J lost 5 bases, V lost 6 bases, and 9 bases had no gene match. CDR1 and CDR2 from the germline V gene are SQVTM and ANQGSEA. CDR3 sequence reads: CSVPGQARTGELFF. For the CDR3, the DNA is TGCAGCGTCCCCGGACAGGCTAGGACCGGGGAGCTGTTTTTT.

CDR3 protein: CASVGSGKGVYMEQFF. The CDR3 nucleotides are TGTGCCAGCGTTGGAAGTGGGAAAGGTGTTTACATGGAGCAGTTCTTC. The rearrangement joins TRBV28 to TRBJ2-1, with D unresolved. Germline CDR1 is MDHEN and CDR2 is SYDVKM. This CDR3 contains 16 residues. The V end was cut by 8 bases, the J end by 10 bases, with 27 bases between.

This clone was found once. This chain links TRBV27 with TRBJ2-7, with 7 bases fitting TRBD2. CDR3 length: 15 residues. With V trimmed by 6 bases and J by 4 bases, 12 bases remained unmatched. Germline CDR1 reads MNHEY; CDR2 reads SMNVEV (reference sequence). This chain's CDR3 is CASSSPGLPLYEQYF. For the CDR3, the DNA is TGTGCCAGCAGCTCCCCGGGACTACCCCTGTACGAGCAGTACTTC.